Each of the 8 T cell receptor beta chains below was sequenced from the same sample in a study of response to subunit inactivated influenza vaccine. A single record per CDR3 protein comes from TCRdb applying MiXCR to the RT-PCR reads. Among roughly 790,000 distinct CDR3 sequences listed, 21% were seen once. Sequences were derived from PBMCs from blood, sampled less than 6 days after vaccination. These receptors were collected from a man aged 45 to 65 who received an inactivated influenza vaccine.

The sample holds a few counts of this clonotype. The CDR3 is CSVKQGNTEAFF. DNA of the CDR3: TGCAGCGTTAAACAGGGGAACACTGAAGCTTTCTTT. This rearrangement joins TRBV29-1 to TRBJ1-1; perhaps TRBD1 as D (6 bases). Trimming removed 5 bases at V and 1 base at J, with 8 bases between. The germline gives CDR1 SQVTM, CDR2 ANQGSEA. CDR3 size: 12 residues. The full variable domain, completed using reference TRBV29-1 and TRBJ1-1, is SAVISQKPSRDICQRGTSLTIQCQVDSQVTMMFWYRQQPGQSLTLIATANQGSEATYESGFVIDKFPISRPNLTFSTLTVSNMSPEDSSIYLCSVKQGNTEAFFGQGTRLTVV.

The genes are TRBV5-1 and TRBJ2-1; TRBD1 agrees at 12 bases. Germline CDR1 and CDR2: SGHRS and YFSETQ. V was clipped by 5 bases and J by 9 bases; unmatched bases: 9. This CDR3 has 15 residues. CDR3: CASRRPGQGAREQFF. The CDR3 region has the DNA TGCGCCAGCAGACGTCCGGGACAGGGGGCGCGTGAGCAGTTCTTC.

This clonotype was counted many times. The chain is built from TRBV7-9 and TRBJ2-7, with 7 bases fitting TRBD1. The CDR3 is made up of 13 amino acids. Germline V gene sequence: CDR1 SEHNR, CDR2 FQNEAQ (reference sequence). The trim removed 5 bases at V and 6 bases at J, leaving 7 bases unmatched. The CDR3 region is CASSPPTGPEQYF. The DNA of the CDR3 is TGTGCCAGCAGCCCCCCGACAGGGCCCGAGCAGTACTTC.

In this sample, this clonotype turned up many times. This chain joins TRBV12-3 or TRBV12-4 and TRBJ1-1; 7 positions agree with TRBD1. The CDR3 has 17 amino acids. Unmatched junction bases numbered 9, after V lost 1 base and J lost 1 base. The CDR3 coding sequence is TGTGCCAGCAGTTTAGTAAGGACAGGAGCCCGGAACACTGAAGCTTTCTTT. Amino acids: CASSLVRTGARNTEAFF.

This clonotype has just a few counts. The chain recombines TRBV20-1 with TRBJ1-6, with 10 bases lining up with TRBD1. Trimming removed 5 bases from V and 8 bases from J; junction bases left unmatched: 9. Germline values: CDR1 DFQATT, CDR2 SNEGSKA (reference sequence). CDR3 length: 15 amino acids. DNA for the CDR3: TGCAGTGCTGGTCGACAGGGGGCCATGGATTCACCCCTCCACTTT. This translates into CSAGRQGAMDSPLHF.

CDR3 DNA sequence: TGTGCTAGTGGTTTGTATGGAGCGGCGGGGCGAACGAACACCGGGGAGCTGTTTTTT. It encodes CASGLYGAAGRTNTGELFF. This chain joins TRBV12-5 and TRBJ2-2; tentative D call: TRBD2 (6 bases). CDR1 is LGHNT, CDR2 FRNRAP, per germline. CDR3 length: 19 amino acids. Trimming shortened V by 2 bases and J by 0 bases, and 19 bases separated the two germline ends.

In this sample, this clonotype turned up many times. The chain links TRBV4-2 to TRBJ2-5; D is uncertain. In germline, CDR1 is LGHNA, CDR2 YNFKEQ. CDR3 length equals 11 residues. The V and J ends lost 0 bases and 4 bases respectively, with 0 bases between them. The CDR3 protein is CASSQEETQYF. For the CDR3, the DNA is TGTGCCAGCAGCCAAGAAGAGACCCAGTACTTC.

This clonotype was observed a few times. The genes are TRBV4-2 and TRBJ2-2; D is perhaps TRBD1 (6 bases). The CDR3 contains 16 residues. Germline lookup yields CDR1 LGHNA and CDR2 YNFKEQ. V was cut by 0 bases and J by 3 bases, with 11 bases left in between. Written as DNA, the CDR3 is TGTGCCAGCAGCCAAGATCGGCGGACAGACACCGGGGAGCTGTTTTTT. Protein: CASSQDRRTDTGELFF.